The T cell receptor beta chain under discussion was sequenced for a study of CD8+ T cells in alopecia areata. Treatment meaning: oral pan-JAK inhibitor, 5-10 mg twice daily. The V gene's germline CDR1 is GTSNPN and CDR2 SVGIG (reference sequence). V gave up 4 bases and J gave up 16 bases; unmatched junction bases: 4. CDR3 length: 10 amino acids. As the sequencing template, cDNA was produced by extracting RNA and reverse transcribing it. The data were produced by immunoSEQ multiplex PCR, yet TCRdb's version contains in-frame clones alone and is incomplete. This sample has 80,000 to 100,000 clones, with 44% found just once. This clone is a singleton in its sample.

The chain has TRBV30 and TRBJ2-1; 10 bases map to TRBD1. This sequence originates from a human donor with alopecia areata. This material consisted of CD8+ T cells sorted from blood, taken at week 24, from a patient treated with tofacitinib. The CDR3: CAWMGQGQFF. In DNA form, the CDR3 reads TGTGCCTGGATGGGACAGGGGCAATTCTTC.